Detailed here is one T cell receptor beta chain. Its antigen is not identified. These data are taken from a study of T-cell memory formation after mild COVID-19. Study-wide findings and caveats: Pre-infection memory carried some responding clones, suggesting that cross-reactive memory joined.

TCRdb called the 5' RACE reads again in MiXCR, with one record for every CDR3 protein. Of roughly 89,000 distinct CDR3 sequences in the sample, about 15% were seen once. Per germline, CDR1 SEHNR and CDR2 FQNEAQ (reference sequence). This CDR3 contains 14 residues. V was cut by 4 bases and J by 2 bases, with 11 bases left in between. The sample was PBMCs or a T cell subset sorted from them (not recorded which). This clonotype was obtained from a young man who had mild COVID-19 (a few samples of this study predate the infection). Cell type and time point are not known. The rearrangement uses TRBV7-9 and TRBJ2-5; D unclear. CDR3 DNA sequence: TGTGCCAGCAGCTCGAGTGATGGGCAAGAGACCCAGTACTTC. Translation gives CASSSSDGQETQYF. Full variable domain (missing parts from reference TRBV7-9 and TRBJ2-5): DTGVSQNPRHKITKRGQNVTFRCDPISEHNRLYWYRQTLGQGPEFLTYFQNEAQLEKSRLLSDRFSAERPKGSFSTLEIQRTEQGDSAMYLCASSSSDGQETQYFGPGTRLLVL.